These 2 T cell receptor beta chains originate from one sample sequenced in a study of blood T cell repertoires in COVID-19. The table came from immunoSEQ multiplex PCR; TCRdb's copy has only in-frame clones and leaves some out. The sample shows 60,000 to 70,000 clones, more than 85% of them seen only once. What was sequenced was peripheral blood. The receptors shown here come from a human donor with active COVID-19. The donor label of this sample is uncertain.

This chain links TRBV27 with TRBJ2-7; possibly TRBD1 for D (8 bases). Trimming removed 5 bases from V and 6 bases from J, with 20 bases in between. CDR1 and CDR2 from the germline V gene are MNHEY and SMNVEV (reference sequence). The CDR3 runs to 15 residues. This CDR3 reads CASSEIPTGEGEQYF. In nucleotides, the CDR3 is TGTGCCAGCAGTGAAATACCGACAGGGGAGGGCGAGCAGTACTTC.

The chain recombines TRBV28 with TRBJ2-4; TRBD2 matches 13 bases. Germline CDR1 and CDR2: MDHEN and SYDVKM. V gave up 5 bases and J gave up 0 bases; unmatched junction bases: 7. This CDR3 contains 18 residues. For the CDR3, the DNA is TGTGCCAGCAGTGTGACTAGCGGGAGGTCCCCAGCCAAAAACATTCAGTACTTC. Translated, it gives CASSVTSGRSPAKNIQYF. The complete variable domain, with remaining parts taken from reference TRBV28 and TRBJ2-4, reads DVKVTQSSRYLVKRTGEKVFLECVQDMDHENMFWYRQDPGLGLRLIYFSYDVKMKEKGDIPEGYSVSREKKERFSLILESASTNQTSMYLCASSVTSGRSPAKNIQYFGAGTRLSVL.